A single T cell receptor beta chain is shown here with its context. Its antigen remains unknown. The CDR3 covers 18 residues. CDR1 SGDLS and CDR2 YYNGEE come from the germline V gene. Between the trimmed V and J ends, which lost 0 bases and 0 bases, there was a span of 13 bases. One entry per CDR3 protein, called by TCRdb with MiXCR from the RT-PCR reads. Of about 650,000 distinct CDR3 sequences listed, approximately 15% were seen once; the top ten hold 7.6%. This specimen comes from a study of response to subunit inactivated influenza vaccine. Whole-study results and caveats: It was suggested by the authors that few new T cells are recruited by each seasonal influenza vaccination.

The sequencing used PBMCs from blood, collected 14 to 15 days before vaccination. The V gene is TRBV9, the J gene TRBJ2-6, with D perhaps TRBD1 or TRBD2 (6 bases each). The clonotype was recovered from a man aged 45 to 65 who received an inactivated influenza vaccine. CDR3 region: CASSVVGGSPSGANVLTF. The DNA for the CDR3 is TGTGCCAGCAGCGTAGTCGGGGGCTCTCCCTCTGGGGCCAACGTCCTGACTTTC.